The 30 T cell receptor beta chains below come from one sample, sequenced in a study of beta chain features in type 1 diabetes. Antigens for these TCRs are unknown. Expressed TCRB transcripts were sequenced because the entire RNA isolate underwent reverse transcription. This table comes from immunoSEQ multiplex PCR, and its TCRdb copy is limited to in-frame clones, with some not included. The sample carries hundreds of thousands of clones, about an eighth recorded once. Regarding the study as a whole: Shorter TCRB CDR3s, moderately but significantly so, marked every one of the four CD4+ subsets in Type 1 diabetes patients.

The source material was naive CD4+ T cells from blood. The receptors shown here come from a man aged 18 to 30 with type 1 diabetes.

This clone came up a few times. The chain couples TRBV4-2 to TRBJ1-5; 7 nucleotides line up with TRBD1. The junction had 13 bases not matched to a gene; V was cut back by 2 bases and J by 3 bases. Germline V lookup: CDR1 LGHNA, CDR2 YNFKEQ. The CDR3 sequence is 18 residues long. The CDR3 here is CASSQNKLAGGVNQPQHF. CDR3 DNA sequence: TGTGCCAGCAGCCAAAACAAGCTCGCAGGGGGAGTCAATCAGCCCCAGCATTTT.

This clone has a handful of counts. V is TRBV29-1 and J is TRBJ1-2, with D unresolved. The CDR3 runs to 12 residues. Trimming shortened V by 5 bases and J by 4 bases, and 11 bases separated the two germline ends. Germline V gives CDR1 SQVTM, CDR2 ANQGSEA. The CDR3 loop reads CSVFDAIYGYTF. CDR3 bases: TGCAGCGTTTTTGACGCCATCTATGGCTACACCTTC.

This clone was seen only a few times. CDR3 in DNA: TGCGCCAGCAGCTTTTCAGCGGGAGGGCCGTCCGAGCAGTTCTTC. This gives the protein CASSFSAGGPSEQFF. The genes are TRBV5-1 and TRBJ2-1; 10 bases line up with TRBD2. V was pared by 2 bases and J by 10 bases, with 9 bases of the junction left unmatched. Germline values: CDR1 SGHRS, CDR2 YFSETQ. This CDR3 is built from 15 residues.

The rearrangement joins TRBV9 to TRBJ2-2; 7 bases line up with TRBD2. Germline lookup yields CDR1 SGDLS and CDR2 YYNGEE. The junction had 8 bases not matched to a gene; V was cut back by 3 bases and J by 6 bases. CDR3 length equals 15 residues. The chain's CDR3 is CASSGGPGGAGELFF. The CDR3 DNA follows: TGTGCCAGCAGCGGCGGACCGGGAGGAGCCGGGGAGCTGTTTTTT.

This clone was seen a handful of times. V and J are TRBV5-4 and TRBJ2-3; no definite D call. The CDR3 length is 13 residues. Germline CDR1 reads SGHNT; CDR2 reads YYREEE (reference sequence). Deletions cut 6 bases from V and 2 bases from J, with 10 bases between. CDR3 in amino acids: CASTGQSTDTQYF. The CDR3 DNA is TGTGCCAGCACCGGGCAGTCCACAGATACGCAGTATTTT. Drawing the rest from reference TRBV5-4 and TRBJ2-3, the complete variable domain is ETGVTQSPTHLIKTRGQQVTLRCSSQSGHNTVSWYQQALGQGPQFIFQYYREEENGRGNFPPRFSGLQFPNYSSELNVNALELDDSALYLCASTGQSTDTQYFGPGTRLTVL.

The chain joins TRBV27 to TRBJ1-1; D uncertain. The V end lost 2 bases, the J end lost 3 bases, and 10 bases lay between the germline ends. The CDR3 covers 14 residues. Germline CDR1 is MNHEY and CDR2 is SMNVEV (reference sequence). This CDR3 reads CASSLQNPYTEAFF. The CDR3 nucleotides are TGTGCCAGCAGTTTACAGAACCCTTACACTGAAGCTTTCTTT.

The table lists this clone with many counts. The CDR3 loop is CASSLGLAGVWENIQYF. The CDR3, as DNA: TGTGCCAGCAGCTTGGGACTAGCGGGAGTGTGGGAAAACATTCAGTACTTC. The rearrangement joins TRBV5-6 to TRBJ2-4; 12 nucleotides match TRBD2. Germline V gives CDR1 SGHDT, CDR2 YYEEEE. The length of the CDR3 is 17 residues. V gave up 0 bases and J gave up 5 bases; unmatched junction bases: 6. The complete variable domain, with remaining parts taken from reference TRBV5-6 and TRBJ2-4, reads DAGVTQSPTHLIKTRGQQVTLRCSPKSGHDTVSWYQQALGQGPQFIFQYYEEEERQRGNFPDRFSGHQFPNYSSELNVNALLLGDSALYLCASSLGLAGVWENIQYFGAGTRLSVL.

The chain couples TRBV15 to TRBJ2-5, with TRBD2 identical over 7 bases. The J segment lost 9 bases and the V segment lost 0 bases, leaving 19 bases of the junction unmatched. The germline V gene encodes CDR1 LNHNV and CDR2 YYDKDF (reference sequence). The CDR3 totals 18 residues. The CDR3 protein is CATSRDSSRGLVKGAQYF. For the CDR3, the DNA is TGTGCCACCAGCAGAGATTCAAGTCGAGGACTAGTCAAAGGAGCCCAGTACTTC.

The chain joins TRBV7-9 to TRBJ1-3; D gene unclear. The CDR3 loop spans 14 amino acids. Germline assignment: CDR1 SEHNR and CDR2 FQNEAQ (reference sequence). The V end lost 0 bases, the J end lost 4 bases, and 7 bases lay between the germline ends. CDR3 sequence: CASSLAVSGNTIYF. CDR3 DNA: TGTGCCAGCAGCTTAGCCGTGTCCGGAAACACCATATATTTT.

Only a few counts were recorded for this clone. The chain employs TRBV7-2 and TRBJ1-5; D is unclear. The CDR3 is 14 residues long. V lost 5 bases and J lost 5, with 13 bases in between. Germline V gene data show CDR1 as SGHTA and CDR2 as FQGNSA. The CDR3 region has the DNA TGTGCCAGCAGCCCGACTGTAGGCCATCAGCCCCAGCATTTT. Translation: CASSPTVGHQPQHF.

V gene TRBV28 combines with J gene TRBJ1-6, with D uncertain. The CDR3 has 12 amino acids. V lost 7 bases to trimming and J lost 5 bases, with 6 bases between them. CDR1 MDHEN and CDR2 SYDVKM come from the germline V gene. CDR3 in DNA: TGTGCCAGCACACAGAATAATTCACCCCTCCACTTT. Translating it yields CASTQNNSPLHF.

This clone was seen more than once but under ten times. This sequence joins TRBV18 and TRBJ1-1, with TRBD1 matching 12 bases. This CDR3 comprises 16 residues. Germline V gene data show CDR1 as KGHSH and CDR2 as LQKENI. The junction had 1 base not matched to a gene; V was cut back by 0 bases and J by 2 bases. CDR3 in DNA: TGTGCCAGCTCACCACCGGGGACAGGGGGCAACACTGAAGCTTTCTTT. This codes for CASSPPGTGGNTEAFF.

The chain has TRBV6-5 and TRBJ1-5, with D possibly matching TRBD1 (6 bases). The ends were cut back, 7 bases at V and 10 bases at J, with 23 bases in the middle. This CDR3 spans 15 amino acids. CDR1 MNHEY and CDR2 SVGAGI come from the germline V gene. The CDR3 DNA follows: TGTGCCAGCATTTTATTGGGAGGGACACTATTTCCCCAGCATTTT. Translating it yields CASILLGGTLFPQHF.

The CDR3, as DNA: TGTGCCAGCAGCTTAACCGGCGGCCAGGGGACAGATACGCAGTATTTT. This translates into CASSLTGGQGTDTQYF. V is TRBV7-9 and J is TRBJ2-3; TRBD1 might be the D (6 bases). V was clipped by 2 bases and J by 3 bases, with 15 bases between them. Germline assignment: CDR1 SEHNR and CDR2 FQNEAQ (reference sequence). CDR3 length equals 16 residues. The variable domain in full, with the rest retrieved from reference TRBV7-9 and TRBJ2-3, is DTGVSQNPRHKITKRGQNVTFRCDPISEHNRLYWYRQTLGQGPEFLTYFQNEAQLEKSRLLSDRFSAERPKGSFSTLEIQRTEQGDSAMYLCASSLTGGQGTDTQYFGPGTRLTVL.

This clone was observed a few times. The sample holds other DNA sequences that translate to the same CDR3. The rearrangement links TRBV9 to TRBJ2-1, with TRBD2 matching 13 bases. With 4 bases clipped from V and 1 base from J, the junction kept 5 bases outside the gene matches. CDR3 length: 17 residues. CDR1 and CDR2 (germline): SGDLS, YYNGEE. In nucleotides, the CDR3 is TGTGCCAGCAGCTTGGGACTAGCGGGGAGTTCCTACAATGAGCAGTTCTTC. This encodes CASSLGLAGSSYNEQFF.

This clone showed up just a few times. This chain joins TRBV5-1 and TRBJ2-7; D is possibly TRBD2 (6 bases). CDR1 and CDR2 (germline): SGHRS, YFSETQ. The CDR3 sequence is 14 residues long. The V end was cut by 2 bases, the J end by 2 bases, with 11 bases between. The CDR3, as DNA: TGCGCCAGCAGCTTTAGCGGAGTTACCTACGAGCAGTACTTC. Translation: CASSFSGVTYEQYF.

There are a few counts of this clone. The rearrangement links TRBV30 to TRBJ1-1; D is uncertain. The CDR3 runs to 13 residues. Germline CDR1 is GTSNPN and CDR2 is SVGIG (reference sequence). V gave up 1 base and J gave up 3 bases, with 9 bases separating them. The CDR3 here is CAWSARMDTEAFF. The CDR3 coding sequence is TGTGCCTGGAGTGCCCGAATGGACACTGAAGCTTTCTTT. Looking up the rest from reference TRBV30 and TRBJ1-1 gives the full variable domain: SQTIHQWPATLVQPVGSPLSLECTVEGTSNPNLYWYRQAAGRGLQLLFYSVGIGQISSEVPQNLSASRPQDRQFILSSKKLLLSDSGFYLCAWSARMDTEAFFGQGTRLTVV.

The J gene is TRBJ2-7, the V gene TRBV7-9; D unclear. The ends were cut back, 1 base at V and 4 bases at J, with 8 bases in the middle. Germline loops: CDR1 SEHNR, CDR2 FQNEAQ (reference sequence). The CDR3 spans 13 residues. The CDR3 DNA follows: TGTGCCAGCAGCTTAGGCGTACGTTACGAGCAGTACTTC. Its protein is CASSLGVRYEQYF.

This clone has a handful of counts. The rearrangement joins TRBV30 to TRBJ2-1, with no clear D. Trimming removed 1 base from V and 0 bases from J, with 13 bases in between. Germline V gene data show CDR1 as GTSNPN and CDR2 as SVGIG (reference sequence). The length of the CDR3 is 16 residues. The DNA of the CDR3 is TGTGCCTGGAGTGCGACCACTCAAAGCTCCTACAATGAGCAGTTCTTC. It is translated as CAWSATTQSSYNEQFF.

This chain joins TRBV30 and TRBJ1-2; D call uncertain. CDR3 length: 15 amino acids. V lost 3 bases, J lost 8 bases, and 22 bases lay in between. Germline values: CDR1 GTSNPN, CDR2 SVGIG (reference sequence). The CDR3 spells CAWSPWREVGWGYTF. CDR3 DNA: TGTGCCTGGAGCCCTTGGCGAGAAGTGGGATGGGGCTACACCTTC. Full variable domain (remainder filled in from reference TRBV30 and TRBJ1-2): SQTIHQWPATLVQPVGSPLSLECTVEGTSNPNLYWYRQAAGRGLQLLFYSVGIGQISSEVPQNLSASRPQDRQFILSSKKLLLSDSGFYLCAWSPWREVGWGYTFGSGTRLTVV.

The chain has TRBV2 and TRBJ1-3; 8 positions match TRBD1. The CDR3 is 12 residues long. Per the germline V gene, CDR1 is SNHLY and CDR2 is FYNNEI. The V gene end was trimmed by 5 bases and the J gene end by 14 bases; junction bases not matched to a gene: 8. Written as DNA, the CDR3 is TGTGCCAGCAGTACATATCGGGACAGGCTATATTTT. Its protein is CASSTYRDRLYF.

The V gene is TRBV7-2, the J gene TRBJ2-1, with D hard to call. Trimming shortened V by 1 base and J by 5 bases, and 12 bases separated the two germline ends. Germline lookup yields CDR1 SGHTA and CDR2 FQGNSA. CDR3 length: 15 amino acids. The CDR3 loop is CASSLGLLTDNEQFF. CDR3 nucleotides: TGTGCCAGCAGCTTAGGTTTACTAACAGACAATGAGCAGTTCTTC. Supplemented by reference TRBV7-2 and TRBJ2-1, the full variable domain reads GAGVSQSPSNKVTEKGKDVELRCDPISGHTALYWYRQSLGQGLEFLIYFQGNSAPDKSGLPSDRFSAERTGGSVSTLTIQRTQQEDSAVYLCASSLGLLTDNEQFFGPGTRLTVL.

V and J are TRBV10-3 and TRBJ2-5, with 11 bases that match TRBD2. V gave up 6 bases and J gave up 3 bases; unmatched junction bases: 3. Per the germline V gene, CDR1 is ENHRY and CDR2 is SYGVKD. The CDR3 extends over 14 amino acids. The chain's CDR3 is CAISPSGGKETQYF. DNA of the CDR3: TGTGCCATCAGCCCTAGCGGGGGGAAAGAGACCCAGTACTTC.

The chain uses TRBV28 and TRBJ2-7; 7 nucleotides agree with TRBD1. The CDR3 is 14 amino acids. The V segment lost 8 bases and the J segment 0 bases; nucleotides outside the gene matches: 7. Germline lookup yields CDR1 MDHEN and CDR2 SYDVKM. The CDR3 bases are TGTGCCAGCGGCCGGGACAGAGTCTCCTACGAGCAGTACTTC. Amino acid sequence: CASGRDRVSYEQYF.

The table lists this clone with a few counts. The junction and the germline gene differ at one end; a read error may be behind it. CDR3 in DNA: TGCAGCGCTGAAATCTTTGGGGATAGCAATCAGCCCCAGCATTTT. It yields the protein CSAEIFGDSNQPQHF. The chain joins TRBV29-1 to TRBJ1-5; no reliable D call. The CDR3 has 15 residues. CDR1 is SQVTM and CDR2 is ANQGSEA in the germline V gene.

This clone has just a few counts. The chain couples TRBV6-5 to TRBJ1-3; 8 bases map to TRBD1. Trimming took 6 bases from V and 7 from J; bases not matched to a gene: 8. The CDR3 sequence is 14 residues long. Germline loops: CDR1 MNHEY, CDR2 SVGAGI. CDR3 in amino acids: CASSPDREKNTIYF. The CDR3 DNA follows: TGTGCCAGCAGCCCGGACAGGGAGAAGAACACCATATATTTT.

The chain recombines TRBV7-9 with TRBJ1-4; perhaps TRBD1 as D (5 bases). The germline V gene encodes CDR1 SEHNR and CDR2 FQNEAQ (reference sequence). This CDR3 has 14 amino acids. Trimming left V 5 bases short and J 3 bases short, with 10 bases between. CDR3 sequence reads: CASSAQGPNEKLFF. In DNA form, the CDR3 reads TGTGCCAGCAGCGCTCAGGGACCTAATGAAAAACTGTTTTTT.

This clone was observed a few times. This sequence joins TRBV28 and TRBJ1-3, with D possibly TRBD1 on 6 matching bases. The CDR3 is 15 residues long. Germline-derived CDR1 and CDR2 are MDHEN and SYDVKM. The V end was cut by 5 bases, the J end by 0 bases, with 11 bases between. CDR3 DNA sequence: TGTGCCAGCAGTCAGGACAGTTTCTCTGGAAACACCATATATTTT. This sequence encodes CASSQDSFSGNTIYF.

The chain employs TRBV9 and TRBJ2-5; weak D call: TRBD1 (6 bases). From germline, CDR1 is SGDLS and CDR2 YYNGEE. This CDR3 region has 14 residues. V gave up 3 bases and J gave up 5 bases, with 14 bases separating them. The CDR3 sequence: CASSAQGIGETQYF. DNA for the CDR3: TGTGCCAGCAGCGCACAGGGAATCGGGGAGACCCAGTACTTC.

This clone appeared a few times. V gene TRBV9 combines with J gene TRBJ2-7, with 10 bases aligning to TRBD2. The CDR3 spans 15 residues. After removal of 0 bases from V and 2 bases from J, the junction contained 2 bases not matched to a gene. CDR1 is SGDLS, CDR2 YYNGEE, per germline. CDR3 loop: CASSVGSGRPYEQYF. CDR3 coding DNA: TGTGCCAGCAGCGTAGGTAGCGGGAGGCCCTACGAGCAGTACTTC.